Listed below are T cell receptor beta chains from one sample, sequenced in a study of CD8 T cells in Susac syndrome. TCRdb reprocessed the immunoSEQ multiplex PCR reads with MiXCR, giving one entry per CDR3 protein. The top ten hold under 0.15% of the sample, which has some 400,000 distinct CDR3 sequences, more than 80% seen once. Material: CD8+ T cells from PBMCs. These receptors were taken from a human donor with multiple sclerosis. Each CDR3 is given with its conserved first and last residue.

>TRBV29-1|TRBJ2-7
CSAAPGRTLSYEQYF
>TRBV15|TRBJ1-2
CATSRDRQGGGYTF
>TRBV12-3/TRBV12-4|TRBJ1-4
CASIFGAGRGEKLFF
>TRBV30|TRBJ2-1
CAWEPGHGPNEQFF
>TRBV11-3|TRBJ2-3
CASSAKSESTDTQYF
>TRBV23-1|TRBJ1-1
CASSAHIVNTEAFF
>TRBV7-9|TRBJ2-7
CASSLDLYEQYF
>TRBV20-1|TRBJ2-4
CSARETGLGNIQYF
>TRBV7-9|TRBJ2-6
CASSHTGAVTRSGANVLTF
>TRBV12-3/TRBV12-4|TRBJ2-2
CASSRPAGELFF
>TRBV6-1|TRBJ1-6
CASSEEYNSPLHF
>TRBV20-1|TRBJ2-7
CSARSTVSYEQYF
>TRBV4-1|TRBJ1-2
CASSQLSGAVGYGYTF
>TRBV2|TRBJ2-7
CASSGAGLYEQYF
>TRBV6-5|TRBJ2-7
CASSRGTASYEQYF
>TRBV20-1|TRBJ2-7
CSAAGQHYEQYF
>TRBV9|TRBJ2-5
CASSVDLGLAIPQVTQYF
>TRBV5-1|TRBJ2-7
CASSQDSRGSYEQYF
>TRBV3-1|TRBJ2-1
CASSQWRENEQFF
>TRBV6-5|TRBJ1-1
CASSYSGTGNTEAFF
>TRBV2|TRBJ2-7
CASTPPTGVKGEQYF
>TRBV7-8|TRBJ1-4
CASSEAGMVGKLFF